This T cell receptor beta chain was captured in a study of blood T cell repertoires in COVID-19. Germline CDR1 reads SGHVS; CDR2 reads FNYEAQ. The V and J ends lost 1 base and 0 bases respectively, with 24 bases between them. The CDR3 extends over 20 amino acids. Per the original data handling: Quantification of nucleated cells was approximated via reference gene primer amplification. Here immunoSEQ multiplex PCR was the method, and the copy in TCRdb shows in-frame clones only, minus some. The DNA was the basis for D and trimming; V, J and clone size are from that table. Among 35,000 to 45,000 clones listed, approximately 80% were seen once.

The TCR comes from a man aged 45-65 years with active COVID-19. Sequencing was done on a sample of peripheral blood. The V gene is TRBV7-6, the J gene TRBJ1-1, with TRBD1 as a possible D gene (6 bases). As DNA, the CDR3 is TGTGCCAGCAGCTTAGTCCAAGGGGGTTCTAGATTCCGACTGAACACTGAAGCTTTCTTT. It is translated as CASSLVQGGSRFRLNTEAFF.